Listed here is a single TCR beta chain. Its antigen remains unknown. Germline lookup yields CDR1 SGHKS and CDR2 YYEKEE (reference sequence). Trimming removed 0 bases at V and 4 bases at J, with 11 bases between. The CDR3 is 14 residues long. The validation cohort, a group of 90 to 150 subjects, included the donors and was separate from the roughly 700-subject first cohort. This record belongs to a study of cytomegalovirus exposure and HLA in healthy donors. Study details: It was reported in a later analysis that the approximately 120 validation repertoires used the same platform as the roughly 700 first-cohort repertoires. General study results and limits: According to the study, roughly 160 TCR beta chains were cytomegalovirus-associated.

Sequenced by immunoSEQ multiplex PCR; TCRdb stores in-frame clones only, minus some. The data show 150,000 to 200,000 clones, around 88% seen once. The sequenced sample was PBMCs. The TCR originated in a woman aged 18-30 years in good health and CMV-seronegative. The chain recombines TRBV5-5 with TRBJ2-7; D uncertain. The CDR3 loop reads CASSLGELRYEQYF. DNA for the CDR3: TGTGCCAGCAGCTTGGGCGAATTGCGGTACGAGCAGTACTTC.